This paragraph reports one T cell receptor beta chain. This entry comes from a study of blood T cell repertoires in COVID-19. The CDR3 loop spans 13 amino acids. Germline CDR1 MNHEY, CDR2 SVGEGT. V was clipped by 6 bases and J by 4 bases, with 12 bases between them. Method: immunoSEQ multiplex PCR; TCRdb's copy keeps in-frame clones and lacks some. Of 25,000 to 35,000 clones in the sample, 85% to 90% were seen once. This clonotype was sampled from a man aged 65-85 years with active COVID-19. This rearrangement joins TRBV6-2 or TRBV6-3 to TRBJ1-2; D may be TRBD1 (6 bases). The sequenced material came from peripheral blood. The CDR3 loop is CASSLGQCYGYTF. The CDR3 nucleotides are TGTGCCAGCAGCCTCGGACAGTGCTATGGCTACACCTTC.